Here is one T cell receptor beta chain with its context. Its antigen is not identified. V gave up 8 bases and J gave up 3 bases; unmatched junction bases: 6. The CDR3 is made up of 14 amino acids. Germline CDR1 and CDR2: MDHEN and SYDVKM. TCRdb redid the calling of the 5' RACE reads with MiXCR, one entry per CDR3 protein. The sample consists of approximately 140,000 distinct CDR3 sequences, about 8% of them appearing once. The data derive from a study of CD8 T cells in ankylosing spondylitis. Study outcomes and limitations: Roughly eight highly homologous variants made up a TCR beta motif that seemed to typify ankylosing spondylitis blood. Earlier authors reported some of these motif variants in reactive arthritis synovial fluid and blood.

The gene calls are TRBV28 and TRBJ2-5, with 10 bases fitting TRBD1. This TCR came from a male donor with ankylosing spondylitis. Sequencing was performed on synovial fluid, either unsorted or a sorted T cell fraction (not recorded which). CDR3 sequence (DNA): TGTGCCAGCTCCGGGACAGGGGAAAAAGAGACCCAGTACTTC. It specifies CASSGTGEKETQYF.